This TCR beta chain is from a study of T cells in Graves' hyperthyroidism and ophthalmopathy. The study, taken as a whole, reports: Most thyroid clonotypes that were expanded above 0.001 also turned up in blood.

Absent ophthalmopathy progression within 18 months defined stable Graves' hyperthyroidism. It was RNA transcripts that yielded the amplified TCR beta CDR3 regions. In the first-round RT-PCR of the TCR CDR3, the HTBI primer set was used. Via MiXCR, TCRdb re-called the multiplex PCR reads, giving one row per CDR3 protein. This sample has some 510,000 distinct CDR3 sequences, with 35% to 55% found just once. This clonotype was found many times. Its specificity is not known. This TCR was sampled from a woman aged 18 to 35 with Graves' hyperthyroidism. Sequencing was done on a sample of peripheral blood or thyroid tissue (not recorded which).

The CDR3 coding sequence is TGTGCCACCAGTGATTCAGGGGACCCAACTAACTATGGCTACACCTTC. This sequence encodes CATSDSGDPTNYGYTF. The chain couples TRBV24-1 to TRBJ1-2; D might be TRBD1 (6 bases). Germline-derived CDR1 and CDR2 are KGHDR and SFDVKD. The CDR3 extends over 16 amino acids. V lost 2 bases, J lost 0 bases, and 12 bases lay in between.